A single sample gave rise to the 19 T cell receptor beta chains below, sequenced in a study of blood T cell repertoires in COVID-19. Data came from immunoSEQ multiplex PCR; TCRdb stores just in-frame clones and leaves some out. The sample records some 110,000 clones, 65% to 85% being singletons. Sequencing was performed on peripheral blood. These receptors came from a woman aged 70-85 years with acute or convalescent COVID-19.

This chain links TRBV29-1 with TRBJ2-5, with no clear D. CDR3 length: 12 amino acids. Looked up from germline, CDR1 is SQVTM and CDR2 is ANQGSEA. The V gene lost 4 bases and the J gene lost 4 bases, with 10 bases spanning the gap. The DNA for the CDR3 is TGCAGCGTTGGGGCAGGTGGAGAGACCCAGTACTTC. Residues: CSVGAGGETQYF.

The genes are TRBV3-1 (or the pseudogene TRBV3-2) and TRBJ2-2, with TRBD2 matching 11 bases. Germline V gene data show CDR1 as LGHDT and CDR2 as YNNKEL (reference sequence). J gave up 4 bases and V 6 bases, and 4 bases lay outside the gene matches. This CDR3 has 15 residues. This CDR3 reads CASSPGTSGTGELFF. CDR3 sequence (DNA): TGTGCCAGCAGTCCCGGGACTAGCGGCACCGGGGAGCTGTTTTTT.

This chain connects TRBV5-1 to TRBJ1-1, with unresolved D. The V gene's germline CDR1 is SGHRS and CDR2 YFSETQ. V lost 4 bases and J 3 bases, leaving 16 bases between the germline ends. This CDR3 region has 15 residues. The CDR3: CASSVGGRLDTEAFF. The CDR3 DNA is TGCGCCAGCAGCGTCGGAGGGCGGCTAGACACTGAAGCTTTCTTT.

V gene TRBV4-1 combines with J gene TRBJ1-6; TRBD1 matches at 8 bases. Trimming removed 0 bases from V and 0 bases from J; junction bases left unmatched: 7. The CDR3 extends over 19 amino acids. CDR1 and CDR2 (germline): MGHRA, YSYEKL. The CDR3 coding sequence is TGCGCCAGCAGCCAAGATCGACAGGGGCGAAGCTCCTATAATTCACCCCTCCACTTT. The encoded protein is CASSQDRQGRSSYNSPLHF.

The V and J genes are TRBV7-2 and TRBJ1-1, with D unresolved. The CDR3 totals 13 residues. V was pared by 3 bases and J by 4 bases, with 9 bases between. Germline CDR1 and CDR2: SGHTA and FQGNSA. Here the CDR3 reads CASSLAFGTEAFF. The CDR3 DNA follows: TGTGCCAGCAGCTTGGCTTTTGGCACTGAAGCTTTCTTT.

This clone was recorded only once. The rearrangement links TRBV4-3 to TRBJ2-5; D ambiguous. Germline loops: CDR1 LGHNA, CDR2 YSLEER. Trimming took off 1 base at V and 4 bases at J, with 13 bases between the two ends. The CDR3 has 15 residues. The CDR3 coding sequence is TGCGCCAGCAGCCAAGTCTACGCGGCCCCAGAGACCCAGTACTTC. This gives the protein CASSQVYAAPETQYF.

The CDR3 spells CASSGPGTGSDEQYF. The CDR3 DNA reads as TGTGCCAGCAGCGGGCCCGGGACAGGGTCGGACGAGCAGTACTTC. This sequence joins TRBV7-2 and TRBJ2-7, with 9 bases lining up with TRBD1. Germline trimming cut 5 bases from V and 5 bases from J; bases unmatched to any gene: 10. CDR3 size: 15 residues. Per germline, CDR1 SGHTA and CDR2 FQGNSA.

As regards this clone: At one of its ends the junction is not consistent with the germline gene, which may arise from a read error. Other DNA sequences within the sample encode an identical CDR3. J is TRBJ1-2 and V is TRBV10-3, with a weak D call TRBD1 (5 bases). The CDR3 consists of 13 residues. Germline CDR1 ENHRY, CDR2 SYGVKD. CDR3 loop: CAISRDSNYGYTF. The CDR3 DNA reads as TGCGCCATCAGCCGGGACTCTAACTATGGCTACACCTTC.

The chain uses TRBV30 and TRBJ1-2; tentatively, D is TRBD1 (6 bases). Trimming took 3 bases from V and 8 from J, leaving 16 bases between them. This CDR3 is built from 13 residues. Germline lookup yields CDR1 GTSNPN and CDR2 SVGIG (reference sequence). CDR3 DNA: TGTGCCTGGAGGAAACAGGGAGGGGCGGGCTACACCTTC. It encodes CAWRKQGGAGYTF.

The gene calls are TRBV29-1 and TRBJ2-2, with D perhaps matching TRBD1 (6 bases). Trimming cost V 3 bases and J 4 bases, with 9 bases left between them. The V gene's germline CDR1 is SQVTM and CDR2 ANQGSEA. The CDR3 loop spans 13 amino acids. This CDR3 reads CSVEIRGTGELFF. In DNA form, the CDR3 reads TGCAGCGTTGAGATCAGGGGCACCGGGGAGCTGTTTTTT.

V gene TRBV28 combines with J gene TRBJ1-1; 10 bases match TRBD1. Germline loops: CDR1 MDHEN, CDR2 SYDVKM. The CDR3 length is 14 residues. V trimming: 2 bases; J trimming: 10 bases; junction bases outside the gene matches: 7. This CDR3 is CASSLNHRDRGAFF. The CDR3 DNA sequence: TGTGCCAGCAGTTTAAACCACCGGGACAGGGGAGCTTTCTTT. The complete variable domain, with remaining parts taken from reference TRBV28 and TRBJ1-1, reads DVKVTQSSRYLVKRTGEKVFLECVQDMDHENMFWYRQDPGLGLRLIYFSYDVKMKEKGDIPEGYSVSREKKERFSLILESASTNQTSMYLCASSLNHRDRGAFFGQGTRLTVV.

The CDR3 DNA reads TGTGCCAGTAGTCAGGTTAGCTCCTATAATTCACCCCTCCACTTT. Protein: CASSQVSSYNSPLHF. The chain employs TRBV19 and TRBJ1-6; D remains unclear. This CDR3 region has 15 residues. From germline, CDR1 is LNHDA and CDR2 SQIVND (reference sequence). V was pared by 5 bases and J by 0 bases, with 8 bases between.

The V call is TRBV19, the J call TRBJ2-2; TRBD1 aligns across 7 bases. The CDR3 contains 16 residues. Germline CDR1 LNHDA, CDR2 SQIVND (reference sequence). After removal of 5 bases from V and 2 bases from J, the junction contained 8 bases not matched to a gene. The CDR3 protein is CASSLLRDRNTGELFF. CDR3 coding DNA: TGTGCCAGTAGTCTTTTAAGGGACAGAAACACCGGGGAGCTGTTTTTT.

A few counts support this clone. The chain has TRBV7-2 and TRBJ1-2; D not certain. CDR1 and CDR2 (germline): SGHTA, FQGNSA. The CDR3 length is 14 residues. Trimming cost V 4 bases and J 0 bases, with 9 bases left between them. The CDR3 sequence: CASSSDLANYGYTF. The CDR3 region has the DNA TGTGCCAGCAGCTCTGATTTAGCTAACTATGGCTACACCTTC.

For this clone: Other nucleotide sequences in the sample specify the same CDR3. This sequence joins TRBV7-2 and TRBJ2-1; a possible D gene is TRBD1 (5 bases). Germline V lookup: CDR1 SGHTA, CDR2 FQGNSA. This CDR3 comprises 14 residues. Trimming took 1 base from V and 5 from J, leaving 9 bases between them. The CDR3 DNA is TGTGCCAGCAGCTTAGTCGTAGGGGACAATGAGCAGTTCTTC. As protein: CASSLVVGDNEQFF.

The chain uses TRBV4-1 and TRBJ2-3; TRBD1 matches 11 bases. V lost 1 base and J lost 8; bases outside the gene matches: 5. The CDR3 totals 15 residues. Germline-derived CDR1 and CDR2 are MGHRA and YSYEKL. The CDR3 DNA follows: TGCGCCAGCAGCCAAGGGACAGGGGGCTTGGGTACGCAGTATTTT. It translates to CASSQGTGGLGTQYF.

This clone was recorded once. V and J are TRBV4-1 and TRBJ1-1; D unresolved. Germline V gives CDR1 MGHRA, CDR2 YSYEKL. V lost 3 bases, J lost 1 base, and 12 bases lay in between. The CDR3 totals 15 residues. The DNA for the CDR3 is TGCGCCAGCAGCCAGTATTCTACAGCGAACACTGAAGCTTTCTTT. Translated, it gives CASSQYSTANTEAFF.

J is TRBJ1-5 and V is TRBV19; maybe TRBD1 (6 bases). The V end lost 9 bases, the J end lost 3 bases, and 18 bases lay between the germline ends. The CDR3 length is 15 residues. Germline V CDR1 and CDR2: LNHDA, SQIVND (reference sequence). CDR3 sequence (DNA): TGTGCCAGCCGCGACAGGTCTGGTGTCAATCAGCCCCAGCATTTT. Protein: CASRDRSGVNQPQHF.

This clone was counted a few times. This rearrangement joins TRBV4-3 to TRBJ1-2; perhaps TRBD1 as D (5 bases). Deletions cut 4 bases from V and 5 bases from J, with 17 bases between. CDR1 LGHNA and CDR2 YSLEER come from the germline V gene. The CDR3 is 15 amino acids. The CDR3 is CASSPPADSIYGYTF. CDR3 bases: TGCGCCAGCAGCCCCCCGGCTGACAGCATTTATGGCTACACCTTC.